This T cell receptor (beta chain) was recovered during a study of blood T cell repertoires in COVID-19. In the original processing: Reference gene primer amplification gave nucleated cell count estimates. Sequencing was performed with immunoSEQ multiplex PCR; in TCRdb, only in-frame clones are kept and a portion is missing. V, J and clone size were drawn from that table, and D and trimming were deduced from the DNA. The sample carries some 140,000 clones, under 90% recorded once. Germline values: CDR1 MNHNY, CDR2 SVGAGI (reference sequence). Trimming pared 5 bases from V and 7 bases from J, leaving 18 bases between. CDR3 size: 16 residues. All enrollees were about 18 to 89 years old and from fewer than 30 US areas. Participant reports of clinical history set cohort assignment.

Source material: PBMCs or T cells enriched from blood (not recorded which). The sequence derives from a man in his forties with acute COVID-19. The chain joins TRBV6-6 to TRBJ1-6; D gene unclear. In nucleotides, the CDR3 is TGTGCCAGCAGTCCAGAACCGCAGGTGTGGAATTCACCCCTCCACTTT. This translates into CASSPEPQVWNSPLHF.